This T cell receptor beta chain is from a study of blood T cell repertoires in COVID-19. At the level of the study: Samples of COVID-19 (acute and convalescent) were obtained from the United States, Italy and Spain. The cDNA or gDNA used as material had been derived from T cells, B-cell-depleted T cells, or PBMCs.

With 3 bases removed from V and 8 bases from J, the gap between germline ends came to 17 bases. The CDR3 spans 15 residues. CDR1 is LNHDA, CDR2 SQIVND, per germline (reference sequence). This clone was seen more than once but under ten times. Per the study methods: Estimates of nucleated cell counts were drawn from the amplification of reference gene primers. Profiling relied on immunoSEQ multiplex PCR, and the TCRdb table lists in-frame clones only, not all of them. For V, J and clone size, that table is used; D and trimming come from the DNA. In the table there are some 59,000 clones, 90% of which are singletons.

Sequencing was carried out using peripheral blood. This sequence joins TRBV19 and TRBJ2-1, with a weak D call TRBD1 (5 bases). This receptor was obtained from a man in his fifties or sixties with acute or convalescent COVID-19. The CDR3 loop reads CASSISLRVSDEQFF. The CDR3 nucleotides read TGTGCCAGTAGTATTTCTCTCAGGGTAAGCGATGAGCAGTTCTTC.